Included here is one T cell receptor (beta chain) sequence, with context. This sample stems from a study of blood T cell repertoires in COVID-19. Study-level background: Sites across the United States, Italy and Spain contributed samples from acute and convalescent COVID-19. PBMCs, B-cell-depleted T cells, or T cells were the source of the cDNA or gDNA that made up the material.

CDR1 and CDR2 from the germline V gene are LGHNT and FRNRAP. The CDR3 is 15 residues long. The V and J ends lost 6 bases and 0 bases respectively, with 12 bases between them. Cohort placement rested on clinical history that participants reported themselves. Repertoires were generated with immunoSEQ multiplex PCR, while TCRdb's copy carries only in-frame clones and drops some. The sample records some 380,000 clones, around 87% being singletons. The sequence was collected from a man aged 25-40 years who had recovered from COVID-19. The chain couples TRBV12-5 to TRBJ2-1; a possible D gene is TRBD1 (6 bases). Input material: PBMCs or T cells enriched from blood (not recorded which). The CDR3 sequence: CASGAGDPSYNEQFF. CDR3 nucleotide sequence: TGTGCTAGTGGGGCAGGGGATCCCTCCTACAATGAGCAGTTCTTC.